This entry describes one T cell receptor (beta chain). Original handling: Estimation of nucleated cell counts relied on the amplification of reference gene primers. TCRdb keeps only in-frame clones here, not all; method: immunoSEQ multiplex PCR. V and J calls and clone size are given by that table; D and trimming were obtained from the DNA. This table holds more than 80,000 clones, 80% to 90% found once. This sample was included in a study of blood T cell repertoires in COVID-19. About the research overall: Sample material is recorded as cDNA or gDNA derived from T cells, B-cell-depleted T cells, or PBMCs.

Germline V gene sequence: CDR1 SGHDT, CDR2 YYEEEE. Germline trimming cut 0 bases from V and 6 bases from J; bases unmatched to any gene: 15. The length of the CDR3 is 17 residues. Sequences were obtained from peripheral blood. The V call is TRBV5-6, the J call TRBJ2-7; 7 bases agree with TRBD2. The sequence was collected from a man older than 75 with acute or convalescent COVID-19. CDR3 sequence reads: CASSLGGGGASMGEQYF. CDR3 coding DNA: TGTGCCAGCAGCTTGGGTGGGGGAGGGGCCAGCATGGGCGAGCAGTACTTC. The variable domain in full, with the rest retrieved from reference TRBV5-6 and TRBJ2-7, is DAGVTQSPTHLIKTRGQQVTLRCSPKSGHDTVSWYQQALGQGPQFIFQYYEEEERQRGNFPDRFSGHQFPNYSSELNVNALLLGDSALYLCASSLGGGGASMGEQYFGPGTRLTVT.